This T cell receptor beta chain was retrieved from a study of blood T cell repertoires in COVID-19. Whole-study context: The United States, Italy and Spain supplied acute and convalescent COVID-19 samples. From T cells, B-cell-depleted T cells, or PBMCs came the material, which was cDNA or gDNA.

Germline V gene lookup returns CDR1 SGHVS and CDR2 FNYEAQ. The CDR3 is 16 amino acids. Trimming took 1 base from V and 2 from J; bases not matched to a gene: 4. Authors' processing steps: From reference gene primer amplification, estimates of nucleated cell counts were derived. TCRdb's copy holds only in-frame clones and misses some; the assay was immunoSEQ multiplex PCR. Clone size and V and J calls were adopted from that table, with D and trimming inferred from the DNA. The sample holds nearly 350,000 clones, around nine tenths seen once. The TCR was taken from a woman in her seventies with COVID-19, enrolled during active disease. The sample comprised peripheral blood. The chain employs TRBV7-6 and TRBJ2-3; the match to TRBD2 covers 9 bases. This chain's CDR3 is CASSLEAGGPTDTQYF. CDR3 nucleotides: TGTGCCAGCAGCTTAGAAGCGGGGGGTCCCACAGATACGCAGTATTTT.